These 14 T cell receptor beta chains originate from one sample sequenced in a study of CD8 T cells in ankylosing spondylitis. One entry per CDR3 protein, called by TCRdb with MiXCR from the 5' RACE reads. The profile covers more than 200,000 distinct CDR3 sequences, with roughly a quarter appearing a single time and more than 0.6% taken by the ten largest. The sequencing input was blood, either unsorted or a sorted T cell fraction (not recorded which). These receptors originate from a male donor with ankylosing spondylitis or in good health (not recorded which).

This clonotype has a handful of counts. The rearrangement uses TRBV6-6 and TRBJ1-2; D is possibly TRBD1 (5 bases). This CDR3 has 13 residues. V lost 8 bases to trimming and J lost 0 bases, with 10 bases between them. Per the germline V gene, CDR1 is MNHNY and CDR2 is SVGAGI (reference sequence). CDR3 loop: CASQETANYGYTF. In DNA form, the CDR3 reads TGTGCCAGCCAGGAGACAGCTAACTATGGCTACACCTTC.

V gene TRBV12-3 or TRBV12-4 combines with J gene TRBJ2-7, with 7 bases fitting TRBD1. V dropped 5 bases and J dropped 4; count of bases not matched to a gene: 5. The CDR3 consists of 13 residues. The CDR3 DNA reads TGTGCCAGCAGTCTCGGGACAGATTACGAGCAGTACTTC. This gives the protein CASSLGTDYEQYF.

In DNA form, the CDR3 reads TGTGCCAGCAGTCCCGAGGCAGGGGGCCCCTACGAGCAGTACTTC. This sequence encodes CASSPEAGGPYEQYF. J is TRBJ2-7 and V is TRBV27; TRBD1 matches at 8 bases. CDR3 length: 15 residues. The germline V gene encodes CDR1 MNHEY and CDR2 SMNVEV (reference sequence). V was pared by 5 bases and J by 2 bases, with 8 bases of the junction left unmatched.

The chain recombines TRBV20-1 with TRBJ2-7, with 8 bases identical to TRBD1. The CDR3 totals 15 residues. The V segment lost 6 bases and the J segment 2 bases; nucleotides outside the gene matches: 12. Germline CDR1 reads DFQATT; CDR2 reads SNEGSKA (reference sequence). DNA for the CDR3: TGCAGTGCCGCCCTACTGGGACAGGCAACCTACGAGCAGTACTTC. Its translation: CSAALLGQATYEQYF.

The chain carries TRBV28 and TRBJ1-2; D uncertain. V lost 3 bases and J 4 bases, leaving 9 bases between the germline ends. CDR1 and CDR2 from the germline V gene are MDHEN and SYDVKM. This CDR3 is built from 13 residues. The CDR3 nucleotides read TGTGCCAGCAGTTTCGGCCGGCGCTATGGCTACACCTTC. Protein product: CASSFGRRYGYTF.

This chain links TRBV12-3 or TRBV12-4 with TRBJ2-5; 9 nucleotides agree with TRBD2. CDR3 length equals 16 residues. V gave up 6 bases and J gave up 4 bases; unmatched junction bases: 12. CDR3 nucleotides: TGTGCCAGCAGCACCTTGCGGGGGGGCCAGAGAGAGACCCAGTACTTC. Translating gives CASSTLRGGQRETQYF.

The rearrangement uses TRBV6-1 and TRBJ1-4; D is undetermined. Per the germline V gene, CDR1 is MNHNS and CDR2 is SASEGT. Trimming stripped 8 bases from V and 4 bases from J, with 14 bases between. This CDR3 contains 14 residues. The CDR3 sequence is CASGLSLVNEKLFF. As DNA, the CDR3 is TGTGCCAGCGGTCTGAGCCTCGTTAATGAAAAACTGTTTTTT.

This chain links TRBV29-1 with TRBJ1-1; D is ambiguous. Germline CDR1 SQVTM, CDR2 ANQGSEA. The CDR3 runs 13 residues. The V end was cut by 5 bases, the J end by 0 bases, with 10 bases between. The CDR3 region is CSVRLSMNTEAFF. The CDR3 DNA is TGCAGCGTTAGATTAAGCATGAACACTGAAGCTTTCTTT.

V is TRBV6-1 and J is TRBJ1-2; a weak D match, TRBD1 (5 bases). CDR3 length: 14 amino acids. Germline values: CDR1 MNHNS, CDR2 SASEGT. V shed 5 bases and J shed 8 bases, with 18 bases lying between them. For the CDR3, the DNA is TGTGCCAGCAGTAGGGACGGCCGAACAAGCGGCTACACCTTC. Its protein product is CASSRDGRTSGYTF.

Only a few counts were recorded for this clonotype. The rearrangement uses TRBV5-1 and TRBJ2-6; D is uncertain. Germline assignment: CDR1 SGHRS and CDR2 YFSETQ. V gave up 3 bases and J gave up 6 bases, with 4 bases separating them. The CDR3 runs to 12 residues. The CDR3 loop is CASSYVANVLTF. In DNA form, the CDR3 reads TGCGCCAGCAGCTACGTGGCCAACGTCCTGACTTTC. The full variable domain, in which reference TRBV5-1 and TRBJ2-6 provide the parts outside the CDR3, is KAGVTQTPRYLIKTRGQQVTLSCSPISGHRSVSWYQQTPGQGLQFLFEYFSETQRNKGNFPGRFSGRQFSNSRSEMNVSTLELGDSALYLCASSYVANVLTFGAGSRLTVL.

This clonotype has a handful of counts. The chain links TRBV18 to TRBJ2-5; no reliable D call. Trimming removed 2 bases from V and 4 bases from J, with 11 bases in between. CDR1 is KGHSH and CDR2 is LQKENI in the germline V gene. This CDR3 is 14 amino acids long. In nucleotides, the CDR3 is TGTGCCAGCTCACCAGGGCTGGGGTTAGAGACCCAGTACTTC. Its translation is CASSPGLGLETQYF.

The chain is built from TRBV27 and TRBJ2-5; TRBD2 matches 10 bases. The germline gives CDR1 MNHEY, CDR2 SMNVEV (reference sequence). J gave up 5 bases and V 6 bases, and 6 bases lay outside the gene matches. This CDR3 has 14 amino acids. CDR3 nucleotide sequence: TGTGCCAGCAGCGAGCGGGGGGGCCGGGAGACCCAGTACTTC. Residues: CASSERGGRETQYF.

The chain couples TRBV11-2 to TRBJ2-6; D unresolved. The CDR3 covers 17 residues. From germline, CDR1 is SGHAT and CDR2 FQNNGV. V was cut by 6 bases and J by 0 bases, with 15 bases left in between. This chain's CDR3 is CASRPYSRGSGANVLTF. CDR3 DNA sequence: TGTGCCAGCAGGCCCTATAGCCGCGGCTCTGGGGCCAACGTCCTGACTTTC. The variable domain in full, with the rest retrieved from reference TRBV11-2 and TRBJ2-6, is EAGVAQSPRYKIIEKRQSVAFWCNPISGHATLYWYQQILGQGPKLLIQFQNNGVVDDSQLPKDRFSAERLKGVDSTLKIQPAKLEDSAVYLCASRPYSRGSGANVLTFGAGSRLTVL.

This clonotype was picked up many times. The chain uses TRBV5-1 and TRBJ1-2; D may be TRBD1 (5 bases). CDR3 length equals 15 residues. Germline V lookup: CDR1 SGHRS, CDR2 YFSETQ. Trimming removed 4 bases from V and 0 bases from J, with 13 bases in between. The CDR3 loop reads CASSRRDGTNYGYTF. CDR3 nucleotides: TGCGCCAGCAGCAGAAGGGACGGTACTAACTATGGCTACACCTTC.